This section outlines one TCR beta chain sequence together with its context. Germline V gene lookup returns CDR1 SQVTM and CDR2 ANQGSEA. V lost 5 bases, J lost 6 bases, and 18 bases lay in between. The CDR3 spans 14 residues. This sample is drawn from a study of kidney transplant recipient with SARS-CoV-2 infection. From the reads, TCRdb called clonotypes with MiXCR, one entry per CDR3 protein. The sample shows fewer than 250,000 distinct CDR3 sequences, under 30% of them seen only once. Sequencing was performed on a blood sample, taken at baseline and around day 120 from a kidney transplant recipient. The clonotype was recovered from a male patient between 25 and 39 years old who had COVID-19 and was a kidney transplant recipient. Some T cells may be the graft donor's. This chain joins TRBV29-1 and TRBJ2-3, with D hard to call. CDR3 protein: CSVKKSEIYDTQYF. DNA of the CDR3: TGCAGCGTTAAAAAAAGCGAGATATATGATACGCAGTATTTT.